This is a list of T cell receptor beta chains from one sample in a study of technical replicates of blood from a handful of donors. Method: immunoSEQ multiplex PCR; TCRdb's copy keeps in-frame clones and lacks some. Of more than 90,000 clones listed, more than 90% are singletons. The sequenced material came from T cells isolated from PBMCs. These receptors were taken from a human donor in good health. Each CDR3 is given with its conserved first and last residue. The order of the fields is V gene, J gene, D gene, CDR3 protein, CDR3 DNA. D genes are given only for firm matches.

TRBV11-2	TRBJ1-1	-	CASSFRGVNTEAFF	TGTGCCAGCAGCTTCCGGGGGGTGAACACTGAAGCTTTCTTT
TRBV5-1	TRBJ1-3	TRBD1	CASSLGTGLSGNTIYF	TGCGCCAGCAGCTTGGGGACAGGACTCTCTGGAAACACCATATATTTT
TRBV6-1	TRBJ2-7	-	CASSEGYGSYEQYF	TGTGCCAGCAGTGAAGGGTACGGGTCCTACGAGCAGTACTTC
TRBV30	TRBJ2-5	TRBD1	CAWGTGQETQYF	TGTGCCTGGGGGACAGGGCAGGAGACCCAGTACTTC
TRBV10-3	TRBJ2-5	-	CAISQRESQETQYF	TGTGCCATCAGTCAACGGGAATCCCAAGAGACCCAGTACTTC
TRBV6-5	TRBJ2-7	TRBD1	CASRSPGQTLYEQYF	TGTGCCAGCAGGTCTCCGGGACAGACGCTCTACGAGCAGTACTTC
TRBV2	TRBJ1-1	-	CASSEAATPGVAFF	TGTGCCAGCAGTGAAGCGGCTACGCCCGGGGTGGCTTTCTTT
TRBV5-8	TRBJ2-5	TRBD1	CASSLGIGTGASETQYF	TGTGCCAGCAGCTTGGGAATTGGGACAGGGGCCTCGGAGACCCAGTACTTC
TRBV12-5	TRBJ2-5	-	CASGLAEGDAQETQYF	TGTGCTAGTGGTTTGGCAGAGGGGGACGCACAAGAGACCCAGTACTTC
TRBV19	TRBJ1-1	-	CATGVSYTEAFF	TGTGCCACCGGGGTCTCCTACACTGAAGCTTTCTTT
TRBV6-1	TRBJ2-7	-	CASSEWGVYEQYF	TGTGCCAGCAGTGAATGGGGAGTCTACGAGCAGTACTTC
TRBV4-1	TRBJ1-4	-	CASSQLYREGKLFF	TGCGCCAGCAGCCAACTTTACAGGGAGGGAAAACTGTTTTTT
TRBV5-4	TRBJ1-6	-	CASSWGRNSPLHF	TGTGCCAGCAGCTGGGGGCGGAATTCACCCCTCCACTTT
TRBV15	TRBJ2-1	-	CATSRGLSEYNEQFF	TGTGCCACCAGCAGAGGACTCTCAGAATACAATGAGCAGTTCTTC
TRBV6-4	TRBJ1-1	TRBD1	CASKPGQGARSTEAFF	TGTGCCAGCAAACCGGGACAGGGGGCTCGAAGCACTGAAGCTTTCTTT
TRBV6-6	TRBJ2-5	TRBD1	CASKGTGGFQYF	TGTGCCAGCAAGGGGACAGGGGGATTTCAGTACTTC
TRBV29-1	TRBJ2-4	TRBD2	CSVVPSGKNIQYF	TGCAGCGTTGTCCCTAGCGGTAAAAACATTCAGTACTTC
TRBV7-8	TRBJ1-5	-	CASRSGRPTGRSNQPQHF	TGTGCCAGCAGGTCTGGGAGGCCAACCGGGCGATCGAATCAGCCCCAGCATTTT
TRBV7-6	TRBJ1-1	-	CASSFPRRGENTEAFF	TGTGCCAGCAGCTTCCCAAGGAGGGGAGAGAACACTGAAGCTTTCTTT
TRBV11-3	TRBJ2-3	-	CASSLASDTQYF	TGTGCCAGCAGCTTAGCCTCAGATACGCAGTATTTT
TRBV5-1	TRBJ2-4	-	CASSLGDTKNIQYF	TGCGCCAGCAGCCTCGGAGATACCAAAAACATTCAGTACTTC
TRBV5-4	TRBJ1-4	-	CASSSGRTNEKLFF	TGTGCCAGCAGCTCTGGGAGGACTAATGAAAAACTGTTTTTT